Sequencing of this T cell receptor beta chain was carried out in a study of PD-L1 blockade in urothelial cancer. At the level of the study: Samples of blood were analyzed 3 weeks (second dose) and 6 weeks after treatment start. A median blood sample held about 140,000 T cells and approximately 84,000 unique TCRs. Overall study findings and caveats: Clonality of blood TCR below the median before treatment predicted better survival.

Comment on this clone: What it binds is not known.

The V and J ends lost 5 bases and 2 bases respectively, with 15 bases between them. This CDR3 contains 15 residues. The germline V gene has CDR1 MNHNS and CDR2 SASEGT. Patients in the study were battling locally advanced or metastatic urothelial carcinoma. Repertoires were generated with immunoSEQ multiplex PCR, while TCRdb's copy carries only in-frame clones and drops some. The table lists tens of thousands of clones, roughly 84% of them singletons, with roughly 2.9% in the top ten. J is TRBJ1-1 and V is TRBV6-1; D is possibly TRBD1 (6 bases). Material: PBMCs, obtained around atezolizumab (anti-PD-L1) treatment. This TCR came from a man in his fifties with urothelial cancer. The CDR3 region is CASSLSRQVNTEAFF. Written as DNA, the CDR3 is TGTGCCAGCAGTCTGTCCCGACAGGTTAACACTGAAGCTTTCTTT.